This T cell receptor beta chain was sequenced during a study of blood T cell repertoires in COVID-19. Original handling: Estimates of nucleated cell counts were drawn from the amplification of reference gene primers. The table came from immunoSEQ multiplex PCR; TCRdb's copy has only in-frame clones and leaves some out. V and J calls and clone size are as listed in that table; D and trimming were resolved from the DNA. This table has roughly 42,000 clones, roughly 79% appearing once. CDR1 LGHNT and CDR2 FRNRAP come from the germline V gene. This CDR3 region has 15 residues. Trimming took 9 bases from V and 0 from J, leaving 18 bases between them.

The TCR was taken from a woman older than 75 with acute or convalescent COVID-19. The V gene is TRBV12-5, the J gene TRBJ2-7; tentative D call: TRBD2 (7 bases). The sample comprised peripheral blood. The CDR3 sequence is CASGVWGGNSYEQYF. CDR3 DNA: TGTGCTAGCGGGGTATGGGGGGGCAACTCCTACGAGCAGTACTTC.